The rows below give T cell receptor beta chains drawn from one sample of a study of cytomegalovirus exposure and HLA in healthy donors. Here immunoSEQ multiplex PCR was the method, and the copy in TCRdb shows in-frame clones only, minus some. The repertoire holds about 120,000 clones, with more than 65% as singletons. Sequenced material: PBMCs. The source of these receptors is a human donor in good health. The CDR3 runs from the conserved cysteine through the conserved F or W. Each record gives: D gene, V gene, J gene, clone size, CDR3 protein, CDR3 DNA. The D gene is left open where the match is weak. Clone size is not always given. Where it is, it says once, few, many or a class for expanded clones.

NA	TRBV4-1	TRBJ1-4	NA	CASSQDILGRGKLFF	TGCGCCAGCAGCCAAGATATTCTAGGAAGGGGGAAACTGTTTTTT
NA	TRBV6-6	TRBJ2-7	NA	CASSYGSSSGEQYF	TGTGCCAGCAGTTACGGGAGTAGTTCGGGCGAGCAGTACTTC
TRBD2	TRBV18	TRBJ2-7	NA	CASSPQGLAGGISYEQYF	TGTGCCAGCTCACCCCAGGGGCTAGCGGGAGGGATCTCCTACGAGCAGTACTTC
NA	TRBV11-2	TRBJ2-7	NA	CASSPSYEQYF	TGTGCCAGCAGCCCGTCCTACGAGCAGTACTTC
TRBD1	TRBV6-5	TRBJ2-7	few	CASSPPTGGRDEQYF	TGTGCCAGCAGTCCACCGACAGGGGGCAGGGACGAGCAGTACTTC
TRBD1	TRBV6-5	TRBJ1-1	NA	CASSRQGFEAFF	TGTGCCAGCAGTCGACAGGGTTTTGAAGCTTTCTTT
NA	TRBV6-5	TRBJ1-2	NA	CASSRGGDVGYTF	TGTGCCAGCAGTCGGGGGGGGGACGTTGGCTACACCTTC
NA	TRBV30	TRBJ2-3	NA	CAWSRGTSTDTQYF	TGTGCCTGGAGTAGGGGCACTAGCACAGATACGCAGTATTTT
NA	TRBV28	TRBJ1-5	few	CASSPLMAGSNQPQHF	TGTGCCAGCAGCCCCTTGATGGCAGGGTCCAATCAGCCCCAGCATTTT
NA	TRBV11-3	TRBJ2-1	NA	CASSFQRFYNEQFF	TGTGCCAGCAGCTTCCAGCGGTTTTACAATGAGCAGTTCTTC
NA	TRBV6-1	TRBJ2-5	NA	CASSSGRSETQYF	TGTGCCAGCTCCAGCGGCAGGTCGGAGACCCAGTACTTC
TRBD1	TRBV10-3	TRBJ2-5	few	CATQETGAGETQYF	TGTGCCACCCAGGAGACAGGGGCAGGGGAGACCCAGTACTTC
TRBD2	TRBV7-3	TRBJ2-2	once	CASSLAGANTGELFF	TGTGCCAGCAGTTTAGCGGGCGCGAACACCGGGGAGCTGTTTTTT
NA	TRBV19	TRBJ2-2	NA	CASKIGTAGHTGELFF	TGTGCCAGTAAGATTGGGACTGCCGGTCACACCGGGGAGCTGTTTTTT
NA	TRBV11-3	TRBJ2-7	NA	CASSPRGSYEQYF	TGTGCCAGCAGCCCGCGGGGTAGTTACGAGCAGTACTTC
TRBD1	TRBV2	TRBJ1-1	few	CASSLSGQLVEAFF	TGTGCCAGCAGTTTATCGGGACAGCTCGTTGAAGCTTTCTTT
TRBD1	TRBV5-4	TRBJ1-3	NA	CASSLRQGSAGSTIYF	TGTGCCAGCAGCCTCAGACAGGGGAGTGCTGGAAGCACCATATATTTT
NA	TRBV7-2	TRBJ2-2	NA	CASSSGRGNTGELFF	TGTGCCAGCAGCTCGGGCAGGGGAAACACCGGGGAGCTGTTTTTT
TRBD2	TRBV29-1	TRBJ2-2	few	CSVDTLAGAGELFF	TGCAGCGTTGATACACTAGCGGGAGCCGGGGAGCTGTTTTTT
TRBD2	TRBV5-1	TRBJ2-3	NA	CASSFKAGAGTDTQYF	TGCGCCAGCAGCTTTAAAGCGGGAGCGGGCACAGATACGCAGTATTTT
TRBD1	TRBV7-9	TRBJ1-1	NA	CASSRDSDTEAFF	TGTGCCAGCAGCCGGGACAGCGACACTGAAGCTTTCTTT
NA	TRBV25-1	TRBJ1-1	NA	CASTPHSMNTEAFF	TGTGCCAGCACCCCCCACAGTATGAACACTGAAGCTTTCTTT
TRBD1	TRBV5-4	TRBJ1-4	NA	CATSRRTGVDANEKLFF	TGTGCCACCTCCAGGAGGACAGGGGTCGATGCGAATGAAAAACTGTTTTTT